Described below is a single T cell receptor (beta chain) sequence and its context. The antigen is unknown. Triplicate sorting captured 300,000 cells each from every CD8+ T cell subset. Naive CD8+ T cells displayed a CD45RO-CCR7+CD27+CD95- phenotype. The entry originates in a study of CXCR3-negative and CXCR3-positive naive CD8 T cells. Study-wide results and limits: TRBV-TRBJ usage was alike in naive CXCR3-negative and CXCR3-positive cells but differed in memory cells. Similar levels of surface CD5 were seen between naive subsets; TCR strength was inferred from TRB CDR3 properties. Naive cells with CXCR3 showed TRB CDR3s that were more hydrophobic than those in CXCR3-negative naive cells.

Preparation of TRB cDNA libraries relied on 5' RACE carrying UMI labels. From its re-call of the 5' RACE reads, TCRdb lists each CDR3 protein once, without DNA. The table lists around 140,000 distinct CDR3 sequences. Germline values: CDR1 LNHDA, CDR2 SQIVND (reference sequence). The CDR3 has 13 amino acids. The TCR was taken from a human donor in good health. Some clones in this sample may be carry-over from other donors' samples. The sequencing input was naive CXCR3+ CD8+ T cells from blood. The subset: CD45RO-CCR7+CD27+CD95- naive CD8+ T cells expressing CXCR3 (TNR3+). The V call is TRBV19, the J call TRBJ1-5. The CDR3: CASRDNMDQPQHF.